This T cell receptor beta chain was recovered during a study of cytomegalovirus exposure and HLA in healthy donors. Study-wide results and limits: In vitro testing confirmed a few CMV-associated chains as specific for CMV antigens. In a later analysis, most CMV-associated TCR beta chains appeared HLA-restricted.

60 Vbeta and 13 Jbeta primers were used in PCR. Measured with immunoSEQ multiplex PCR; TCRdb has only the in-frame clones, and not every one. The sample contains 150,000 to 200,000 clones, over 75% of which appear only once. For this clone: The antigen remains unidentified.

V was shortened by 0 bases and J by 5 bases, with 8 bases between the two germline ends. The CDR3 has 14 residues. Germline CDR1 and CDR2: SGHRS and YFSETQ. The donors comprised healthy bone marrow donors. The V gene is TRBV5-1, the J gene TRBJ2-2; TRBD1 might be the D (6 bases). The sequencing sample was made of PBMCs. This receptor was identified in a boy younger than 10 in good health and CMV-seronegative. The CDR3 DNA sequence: TGCGCCAGCAGCTTGGGGGGGCTGACCGGGGAGCTGTTTTTT. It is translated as CASSLGGLTGELFF.